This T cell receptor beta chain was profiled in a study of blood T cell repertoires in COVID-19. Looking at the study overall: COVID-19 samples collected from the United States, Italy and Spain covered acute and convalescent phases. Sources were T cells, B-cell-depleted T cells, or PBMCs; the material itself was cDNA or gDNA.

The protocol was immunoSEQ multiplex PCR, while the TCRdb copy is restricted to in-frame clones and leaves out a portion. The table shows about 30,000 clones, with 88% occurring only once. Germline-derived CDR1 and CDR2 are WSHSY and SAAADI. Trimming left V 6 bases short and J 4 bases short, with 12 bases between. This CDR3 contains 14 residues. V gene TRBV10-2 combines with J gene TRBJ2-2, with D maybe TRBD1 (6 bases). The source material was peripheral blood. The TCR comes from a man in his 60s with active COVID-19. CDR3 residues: CASRDDRFTGELFF. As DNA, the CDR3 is TGCGCCAGCAGGGACGACAGGTTCACCGGGGAGCTGTTTTTT.